This entry describes one T cell receptor beta chain. This record belongs to a study of blood T cell repertoires in COVID-19. Study-level background: Donors in the United States, Italy and Spain gave samples during acute or convalescent COVID-19. PBMCs, B-cell-depleted T cells, or T cells were the source of the cDNA or gDNA that made up the material.

How the authors handled the data: The assay estimated nucleated cells by amplifying reference gene primers. Generated by immunoSEQ multiplex PCR, the TCRdb table keeps only in-frame clones and is missing some. V, J and clone size reflect that table, while D and trimming were determined from the DNA. The top ten clones hold around 21% of a sample with 20,000 to 25,000 clones, 73% of them seen once. The sequenced sample consisted of peripheral blood. This clonotype was sampled from a human donor in a cohort sampled during active or convalescent COVID-19.

The DNA of the CDR3 is TGCGCCAGCAGCTTATCCGGGGGTTTGAACACTGAAGCTTTCTTT. Encoded protein: CASSLSGGLNTEAFF. The chain uses TRBV5-1 and TRBJ1-1; D possibly corresponds to TRBD1 (5 bases). Trimming removed 2 bases from V and 0 bases from J, with 11 bases in between. Looked up from germline, CDR1 is SGHRS and CDR2 is YFSETQ. CDR3 length: 15 amino acids.